The sequence of this T cell receptor (beta chain) was determined in a study of CD8 T cells in Susac syndrome. General study points: In total CD8+ repertoires, about 15 Susac-specific public clones were detected, and CD8+ TEMRA repertoires contained roughly five.

A note on this clonotype: Antigen specificity is unknown.

The RNA, roughly 0.5 to 1 ug, was put through reverse transcription using random hexamers. Amplification of TCR beta CDR3 by immunoSEQ multiplex PCR spanned 54 Vbeta and 13 Jbeta. Via MiXCR, TCRdb re-called the immunoSEQ multiplex PCR reads, giving one row per CDR3 protein. This table has 84,000 or so distinct CDR3 sequences, roughly 94% appearing once. CDR3 size: 16 residues. Germline values: CDR1 DFQATT, CDR2 SNEGSKA (reference sequence). Trimming shortened V by 8 bases and J by 4 bases, and 26 bases separated the two germline ends. While CD8+ and CD4+ T cells were isolated negatively, TEMRA cells were enriched by FACS.

The sample comprised CD8+ T cells from PBMCs. This TCR came from a human donor with Susac syndrome. The gene calls are TRBV20-1 and TRBJ2-5, with D possibly TRBD2 on 6 matching bases. The CDR3 nucleotides read TGCAGTCTGCTAGAGGGGAGGATACAGTTAAGAGAGACCCAGTACTTC. It translates to CSLLEGRIQLRETQYF.